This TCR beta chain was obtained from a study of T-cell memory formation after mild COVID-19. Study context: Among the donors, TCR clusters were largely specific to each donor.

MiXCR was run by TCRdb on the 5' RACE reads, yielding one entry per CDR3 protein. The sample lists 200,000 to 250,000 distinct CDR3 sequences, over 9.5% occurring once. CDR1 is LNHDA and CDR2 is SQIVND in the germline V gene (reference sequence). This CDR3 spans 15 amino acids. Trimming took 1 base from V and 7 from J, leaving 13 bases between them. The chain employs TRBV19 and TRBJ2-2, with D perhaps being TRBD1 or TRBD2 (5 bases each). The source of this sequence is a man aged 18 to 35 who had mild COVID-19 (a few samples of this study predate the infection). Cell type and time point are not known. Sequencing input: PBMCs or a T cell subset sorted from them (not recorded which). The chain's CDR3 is CASSIAGASLGELFF. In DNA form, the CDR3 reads TGTGCCAGTAGTATAGCCGGGGCGTCCCTCGGGGAGCTGTTTTTT.